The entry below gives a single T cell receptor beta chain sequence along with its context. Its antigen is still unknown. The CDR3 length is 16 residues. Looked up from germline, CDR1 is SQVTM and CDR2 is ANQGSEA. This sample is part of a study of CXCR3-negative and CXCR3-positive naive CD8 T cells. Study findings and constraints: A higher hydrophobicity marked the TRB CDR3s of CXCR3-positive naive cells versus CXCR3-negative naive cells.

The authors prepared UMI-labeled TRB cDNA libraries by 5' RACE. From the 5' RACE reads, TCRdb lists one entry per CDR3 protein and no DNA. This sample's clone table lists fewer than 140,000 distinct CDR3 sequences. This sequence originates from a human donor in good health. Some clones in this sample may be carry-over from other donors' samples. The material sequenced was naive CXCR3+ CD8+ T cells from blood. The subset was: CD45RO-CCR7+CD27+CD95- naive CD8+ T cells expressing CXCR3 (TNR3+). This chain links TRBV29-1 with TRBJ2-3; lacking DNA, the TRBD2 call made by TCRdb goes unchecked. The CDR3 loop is CSVEGEAGGPGDTQYF.